A single sample is the source of the 30 T cell receptor beta chains below, sequenced in a study of T cells in Graves' hyperthyroidism and ophthalmopathy. Amplified TCR beta CDR3 regions came from RNA transcripts. The primer set for the first-round RT-PCR of the TCR CDR3 was HTBI. TCRdb independently ran MiXCR on the multiplex PCR reads; one entry per CDR3 protein. Among about 300,000 distinct CDR3 sequences, about 19% were seen once, and the ten largest hold just under 40%. The specimen sequenced was blood. These receptors were obtained from a man aged 50-60 years with Graves' ophthalmopathy.

J is TRBJ1-2 and V is TRBV6-2 or TRBV6-3; D unclear. Germline-derived CDR1 and CDR2 are MNHEY and SVGEGT. The CDR3 totals 13 residues. V lost 3 bases, J lost 9 bases, and 14 bases lay in between. The CDR3 reads CASSYRQESSYTF. CDR3 sequence (DNA): TGTGCCAGCAGTTATCGGCAGGAGAGTAGCTACACCTTC.

This clonotype has at least ten counts. This sequence joins TRBV12-3 or TRBV12-4 and TRBJ1-5; 10 nucleotides match TRBD1. The CDR3 is made up of 15 amino acids. Trimming took 6 bases from V and 2 from J; bases not matched to a gene: 4. This CDR3 is CASRRDRGGNQPQHF. In DNA form, the CDR3 reads TGTGCCAGCAGGCGGGACAGGGGAGGCAATCAGCCCCAGCATTTT.

The table lists this clonotype with a few counts. The V gene is TRBV20-1, the J gene TRBJ2-2, with 12 bases fitting TRBD2. This CDR3 is 16 amino acids long. Germline CDR1 reads DFQATT; CDR2 reads SNEGSKA (reference sequence). The V segment lost 4 bases and the J segment 5 bases; nucleotides outside the gene matches: 8. The DNA of the CDR3 is TGCAGTGCTACGACTAGCGGGAGAAGGGGGACCGGGGAGCTGTTTTTT. It specifies CSATTSGRRGTGELFF.

This clonotype was observed many times. The V gene is TRBV5-1, the J gene TRBJ2-1; tentatively, D is TRBD1 or TRBD2 (5 bases each). V was shortened by 0 bases and J by 8 bases, with 12 bases between the two germline ends. The CDR3 is made up of 14 amino acids. Germline V gene sequence: CDR1 SGHRS, CDR2 YFSETQ. The CDR3 nucleotides are TGCGCCAGCAGCTTGGGGGGGAGTGTCGATGAGCAGTTCTTC. It codes for CASSLGGSVDEQFF.

This clonotype was counted many times. The rearrangement links TRBV2 to TRBJ2-7; D is unclear. The CDR3 totals 13 residues. Per germline, CDR1 SNHLY and CDR2 FYNNEI. V was cut by 4 bases and J by 7 bases, with 14 bases left in between. CDR3 loop: CASSVGIVAEQYF. The CDR3 DNA sequence: TGTGCCAGCAGTGTAGGTATCGTTGCTGAGCAGTACTTC.

Ten or more counts support this clonotype. The chain uses TRBV2 and TRBJ1-2, with 9 bases aligning to TRBD1. CDR1 is SNHLY and CDR2 is FYNNEI in the germline V gene. The CDR3 has 13 residues. The junction had 5 bases not matched to a gene; V was cut back by 5 bases and J by 7 bases. CDR3 DNA sequence: TGTGCCAGCAGTCCCGGGGACAGGGTTGGCTACACCTTC. It codes for CASSPGDRVGYTF.

The chain carries TRBV7-9 and TRBJ2-1; 12 positions agree with TRBD1. The V segment lost 6 bases and the J segment 4 bases; nucleotides outside the gene matches: 4. Germline CDR1 is SEHNR and CDR2 is FQNEAQ (reference sequence). The CDR3 is 15 amino acids. CDR3 residues: CASRWDRGPYNEQFF. In DNA, the CDR3 is TGTGCCAGCAGGTGGGACAGGGGGCCTTACAATGAGCAGTTCTTC.

The chain couples TRBV27 to TRBJ2-2, with 12 bases aligning to TRBD1. The CDR3 covers 15 residues. Germline CDR1 is MNHEY and CDR2 is SMNVEV (reference sequence). The junction had 7 bases not matched to a gene; V was cut back by 5 bases and J by 9 bases. CDR3 region: CASSPLGTGGRELFF. The CDR3 DNA reads TGTGCCAGCAGTCCCCTGGGGACAGGGGGCCGGGAGCTGTTTTTT.

The rearrangement links TRBV6-5 to TRBJ2-2, with D perhaps matching TRBD2 (6 bases). This CDR3 is built from 15 residues. Germline V gene lookup returns CDR1 MNHEY and CDR2 SVGAGI. Trimming took 0 bases from V and 4 from J, leaving 9 bases between them. The CDR3 DNA reads as TGTGCCAGCAGTTACTCCGCGCGGGGCACCGGGGAGCTGTTTTTT. The encoded protein is CASSYSARGTGELFF.

This clonotype was seen ten or more times. The chain uses TRBV3-1 and TRBJ2-7, with 9 bases that match TRBD2. V was pared by 1 base and J by 2 bases, with 3 bases of the junction left unmatched. CDR3 length: 15 amino acids. Germline V gene data show CDR1 as LGHDT and CDR2 as YNNKEL (reference sequence). CDR3 protein: CASSQGLAGPYEQYF. The CDR3, as DNA: TGTGCCAGCAGCCAAGGTCTAGCGGGACCCTACGAGCAGTACTTC.

This clonotype was counted at least ten times. The V gene is TRBV11-2, the J gene TRBJ2-5; a possible D gene is TRBD1 (5 bases). The CDR3 has 15 amino acids. Looked up from germline, CDR1 is SGHAT and CDR2 is FQNNGV. V lost 5 bases, J lost 0 bases, and 13 bases lay in between. The CDR3 DNA is TGTGCCAGCAGCCGATATGCAGGGAACCAAGAGACCCAGTACTTC. Protein sequence: CASSRYAGNQETQYF.

The chain joins TRBV19 to TRBJ1-5; D gene ambiguous. This CDR3 comprises 15 residues. V was trimmed by 6 bases and J by 3 bases, leaving 15 bases between them. In germline, CDR1 is LNHDA, CDR2 SQIVND (reference sequence). CDR3: CASSLEWTHNQPQHF. The DNA for the CDR3 is TGTGCCAGTAGCCTCGAATGGACCCACAATCAGCCCCAGCATTTT.

About this clonotype itself: This could be a read error, since a much larger clone is one nucleotide away. This rearrangement joins TRBV7-8 to TRBJ1-4; D uncertain. The germline CDR1 and CDR2 sequences are SGHVS and FQNEAQ. V shed 6 bases and J shed 6 bases, with 11 bases lying between them. The CDR3 is 13 amino acids. CDR3 amino acids: CASRPFGHEKLFF. For the CDR3, the DNA is TGTGCCAGCAGACCATTTGGGCATGAAAAACTGTTTTTT.

This clonotype occurred once. This sequence joins TRBV7-2 and TRBJ1-2, with 8 bases matching TRBD1. The germline V gene has CDR1 SGHTA and CDR2 FQGNSA. Losses at the gene ends were 6 bases for V and 2 bases for J; bases not matched to a gene: 14. The CDR3 is made up of 17 amino acids. This chain's CDR3 is CASSSNQGAGANYGYTF. The DNA of the CDR3 is TGTGCCAGCAGTTCTAATCAGGGGGCAGGGGCGAACTATGGCTACACCTTC.

This clonotype was found a few times. The chain joins TRBV6-1 to TRBJ1-2; the D gene is possibly TRBD1 (6 bases). Germline V gene sequence: CDR1 MNHNS, CDR2 SASEGT. The CDR3 totals 13 residues. V lost 11 bases and J lost 2, with 15 bases in between. CDR3 DNA sequence: TGTGCCGCGCAGGACAGACCGAACTATGGCTACACCTTC. This gives the protein CAAQDRPNYGYTF.

This clonotype has a count of ten or more. This chain links TRBV29-1 with TRBJ2-7, with D possibly matching TRBD1 (6 bases). V lost 7 bases, J lost 1 base, and 11 bases lay in between. The CDR3 contains 12 residues. The V gene's germline CDR1 is SQVTM and CDR2 ANQGSEA. The CDR3, as DNA: TGCAGCGCCACAGGGAATTCCTACGAGCAGTACTTC. Translated, it gives CSATGNSYEQYF.

This rearrangement joins TRBV19 to TRBJ2-5; either TRBD1 or TRBD2 may supply D (5 bases each). In germline, CDR1 is LNHDA, CDR2 SQIVND (reference sequence). The ends were cut back, 4 bases at V and 5 bases at J, with 17 bases in the middle. The CDR3 is 15 amino acids. The CDR3 DNA reads TGTGCCAGTAGTAGTCGGGGCCTACAAGGGGAGACCCAGTACTTC. Amino acids: CASSSRGLQGETQYF. Filled out from reference TRBV19 and TRBJ2-5, the complete variable domain reads DGGITQSPKYLFRKEGQNVTLSCEQNLNHDAMYWYRQDPGQGLRLIYYSQIVNDFQKGDIAEGYSVSREKKESFPLTVTSAQKNPTAFYLCASSSRGLQGETQYFGPGTRLLVL.

This clonotype was seen repeatedly, ten times or more. The chain is built from TRBV20-1 and TRBJ2-1, with 10 bases identical to TRBD2. Trimming took 5 bases from V and 7 from J; bases not matched to a gene: 20. The CDR3 contains 18 residues. Germline CDR1 reads DFQATT; CDR2 reads SNEGSKA (reference sequence). DNA for the CDR3: TGCAGTGCTCCGGAGGGGGCTAGCGGGAGTCCTTTTCGAAATGAGCAGTTCTTC. Protein sequence: CSAPEGASGSPFRNEQFF.

The rearrangement uses TRBV25-1 and TRBJ1-1; maybe TRBD1 (5 bases). With 1 base removed from V and 8 bases from J, the gap between germline ends came to 17 bases. Germline V gene data show CDR1 as MGHDK and CDR2 as SYGVNS. This CDR3 comprises 15 residues. As DNA, the CDR3 is TGTGCCAGCAGTGAATTCGGGGACGCGGGGGTAGAAGCTTTCTTT. Its protein product is CASSEFGDAGVEAFF. The complete variable domain, with remaining parts taken from reference TRBV25-1 and TRBJ1-1, reads EADIYQTPRYLVIGTGKKITLECSQTMGHDKMYWYQQDPGMELHLIHYSYGVNSTEKGDLSSESTVSRIRTEHFPLTLESARPSHTSQYLCASSEFGDAGVEAFFGQGTRLTVV.

The table lists this clonotype with many counts. The V call is TRBV11-2, the J call TRBJ2-2; D is uncertain. The germline V and J ends were trimmed by 4 bases and 7 bases, with 16 bases remaining between them. Germline V lookup: CDR1 SGHAT, CDR2 FQNNGV. The CDR3 spans 15 residues. The CDR3 nucleotides read TGTGCCAGCAGCTCAGGACCCCGGAGAGACGGGGAGCTGTTTTTT. Translating gives CASSSGPRRDGELFF.

This clonotype was observed many times. J is TRBJ2-1 and V is TRBV5-1, with D unclear. The germline CDR1 and CDR2 sequences are SGHRS and YFSETQ. This CDR3 comprises 12 residues. Trimming shortened V by 0 bases and J by 9 bases, and 7 bases separated the two germline ends. The chain's CDR3 is CASSLGSGEQFF. CDR3 bases: TGCGCCAGCAGCTTGGGATCCGGTGAGCAGTTCTTC.

The DNA for the CDR3 is TGCAGTGCCCCCTATCAAGAGTGGATCACAGATACGCAGTATTTT. Amino acid sequence: CSAPYQEWITDTQYF. The V call is TRBV20-1, the J call TRBJ2-3; D unresolved. The V end lost 6 bases, the J end lost 2 bases, and 18 bases lay between the germline ends. This CDR3 comprises 15 residues. Germline CDR1 reads DFQATT; CDR2 reads SNEGSKA (reference sequence).

This clonotype was counted only a few times. V and J are TRBV20-1 and TRBJ2-1; 14 nucleotides line up with TRBD2. The V gene end was trimmed by 6 bases and the J gene end by 9 bases; junction bases not matched to a gene: 10. The CDR3 extends over 15 amino acids. Germline loops: CDR1 DFQATT, CDR2 SNEGSKA (reference sequence). CDR3 sequence (DNA): TGCAGTGCGCTACCGGGACTAGCGGGAGTTGGTGAGCAGTTCTTC. Protein sequence: CSALPGLAGVGEQFF.

This clonotype was seen at least ten times. The chain joins TRBV3-1 to TRBJ2-1, with 14 bases lining up with TRBD2. Germline CDR1 is LGHDT and CDR2 is YNNKEL (reference sequence). CDR3 length: 16 amino acids. V was pared by 3 bases and J by 4 bases, with 2 bases of the junction left unmatched. CDR3 sequence: CASSQTSGRGYNEQFF. CDR3 coding DNA: TGTGCCAGCAGCCAGACTAGCGGGAGGGGGTACAATGAGCAGTTCTTC.

Only one count was recorded for this clonotype. The rearrangement joins TRBV12-3 or TRBV12-4 to TRBJ1-1; D may be TRBD1 (5 bases). V was clipped by 6 bases and J by 4 bases, with 12 bases between them. This CDR3 has 13 amino acids. The CDR3 spells CASSRGGGTEAFF. The DNA of the CDR3 is TGTGCCAGCAGCCGGGGGGGGGGCACTGAAGCTTTCTTT.

This clonotype was recorded at least ten times. This chain links TRBV4-1 with TRBJ2-7; D unclear. This CDR3 contains 15 residues. CDR1 and CDR2 (germline): MGHRA, YSYEKL. The ends were cut back, 0 bases at V and 4 bases at J, with 13 bases in the middle. CDR3 DNA sequence: TGCGCCAGCAGCCAAGATGTAGCATTCGGATACGAGCAGTACTTC. Protein product: CASSQDVAFGYEQYF.

This clonotype was picked up a small number of times. The chain recombines TRBV12-3 or TRBV12-4 with TRBJ2-2, with 8 bases that match TRBD1. J was trimmed by 5 bases and V by 5 bases; bases with no gene match: 7. The CDR3 contains 15 residues. In DNA form, the CDR3 reads TGTGCCAGCAGTCGAGGACAGGGTCAAACCGGGGAGCTGTTTTTT. This gives the protein CASSRGQGQTGELFF.

The V gene is TRBV6-1, the J gene TRBJ2-7; possibly TRBD1 for D (6 bases). Germline lookup yields CDR1 MNHNS and CDR2 SASEGT. The V end lost 4 bases, the J end lost 6 bases, and 16 bases lay between the germline ends. The CDR3 consists of 14 residues. CDR3 protein: CASSGPGTNGEQYF. In DNA form, the CDR3 reads TGTGCCAGCAGTGGTCCCGGGACAAACGGCGAGCAGTACTTC.

DNA for the CDR3: TGTGCCAGCAGCACGACAGGGGGGAATGAAAAACTGTTTTTT. This translates into CASSTTGGNEKLFF. The chain has TRBV28 and TRBJ1-4, with 9 bases aligning to TRBD1. Germline V gene sequence: CDR1 MDHEN, CDR2 SYDVKM. With 6 bases clipped from V and 5 bases from J, the junction kept 4 bases outside the gene matches. CDR3 length: 14 residues.

This chain connects TRBV2 to TRBJ2-6; D is uncertain. V was shortened by 2 bases and J by 0 bases, with 2 bases between the two germline ends. CDR1 and CDR2 from the germline V gene are SNHLY and FYNNEI. The length of the CDR3 is 14 residues. The CDR3 is CASSERSGANVLTF. In DNA, the CDR3 is TGTGCCAGCAGTGAACGCTCTGGGGCCAACGTCCTGACTTTC.